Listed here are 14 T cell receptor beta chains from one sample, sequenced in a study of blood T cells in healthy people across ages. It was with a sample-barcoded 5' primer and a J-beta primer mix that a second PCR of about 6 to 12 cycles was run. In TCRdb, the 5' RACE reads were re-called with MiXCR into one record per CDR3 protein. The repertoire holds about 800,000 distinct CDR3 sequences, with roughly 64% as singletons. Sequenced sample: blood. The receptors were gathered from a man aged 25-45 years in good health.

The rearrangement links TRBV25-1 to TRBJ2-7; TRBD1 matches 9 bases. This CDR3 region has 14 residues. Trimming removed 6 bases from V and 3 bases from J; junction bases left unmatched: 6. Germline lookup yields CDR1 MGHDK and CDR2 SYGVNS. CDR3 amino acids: CASRHGTGFYEQYF. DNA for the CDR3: TGTGCCAGCAGGCACGGGACAGGGTTCTACGAGCAGTACTTC.

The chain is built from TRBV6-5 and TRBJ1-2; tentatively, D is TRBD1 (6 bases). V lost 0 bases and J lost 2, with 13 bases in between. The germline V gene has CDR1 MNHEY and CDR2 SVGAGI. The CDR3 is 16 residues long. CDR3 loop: CASSYSPGEVNYGYTF. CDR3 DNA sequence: TGTGCCAGCAGTTACTCTCCAGGGGAGGTAAACTATGGCTACACCTTC.

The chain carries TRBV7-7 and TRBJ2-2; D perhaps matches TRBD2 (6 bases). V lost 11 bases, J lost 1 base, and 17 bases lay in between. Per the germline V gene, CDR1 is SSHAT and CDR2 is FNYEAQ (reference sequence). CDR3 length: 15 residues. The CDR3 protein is CAVQAGGVNTGELFF. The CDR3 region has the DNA TGTGCCGTCCAGGCGGGCGGGGTGAACACCGGGGAGCTGTTTTTT.

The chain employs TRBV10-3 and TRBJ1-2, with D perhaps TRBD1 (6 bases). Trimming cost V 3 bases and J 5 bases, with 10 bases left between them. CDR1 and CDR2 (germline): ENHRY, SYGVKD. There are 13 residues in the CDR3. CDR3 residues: CAISDDRTYGYTF. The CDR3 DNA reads TGTGCCATCAGTGACGACAGGACGTATGGCTACACCTTC.

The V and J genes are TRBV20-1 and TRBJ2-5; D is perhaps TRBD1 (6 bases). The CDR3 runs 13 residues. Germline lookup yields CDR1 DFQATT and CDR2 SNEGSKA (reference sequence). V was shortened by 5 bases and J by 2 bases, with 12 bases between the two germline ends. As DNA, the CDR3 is TGCAGTGCTGGGGGCAGTCGTCAAGAGACCCAGTACTTC. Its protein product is CSAGGSRQETQYF.

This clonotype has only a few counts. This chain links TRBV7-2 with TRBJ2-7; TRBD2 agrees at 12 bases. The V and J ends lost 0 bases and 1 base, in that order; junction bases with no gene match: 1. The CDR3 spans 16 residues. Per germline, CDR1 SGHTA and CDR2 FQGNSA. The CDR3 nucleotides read TGTGCCAGCAGCTTAGCGGGACTAGCGGGTTCCTACGAGCAGTACTTC. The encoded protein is CASSLAGLAGSYEQYF.

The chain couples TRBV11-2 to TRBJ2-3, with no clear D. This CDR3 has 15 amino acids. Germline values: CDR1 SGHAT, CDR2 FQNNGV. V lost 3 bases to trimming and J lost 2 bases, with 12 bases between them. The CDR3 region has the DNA TGTGCCAGCAGCTTGCAACTGGGAAACACAGATACGCAGTATTTT. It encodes CASSLQLGNTDTQYF.

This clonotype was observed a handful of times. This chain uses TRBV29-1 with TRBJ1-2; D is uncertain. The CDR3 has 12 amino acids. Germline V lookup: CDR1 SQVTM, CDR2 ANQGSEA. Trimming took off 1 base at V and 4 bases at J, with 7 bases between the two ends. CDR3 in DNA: TGCAGCGTTGAAGGAGCTTTCTATGGCTACACCTTC. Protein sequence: CSVEGAFYGYTF.

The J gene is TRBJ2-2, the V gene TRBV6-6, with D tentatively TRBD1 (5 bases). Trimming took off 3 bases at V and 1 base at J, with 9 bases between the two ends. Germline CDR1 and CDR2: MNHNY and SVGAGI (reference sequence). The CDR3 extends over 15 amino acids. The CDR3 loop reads CASSYPQGNTGELFF. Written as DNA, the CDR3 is TGTGCCAGCAGTTATCCGCAGGGGAACACCGGGGAGCTGTTTTTT.

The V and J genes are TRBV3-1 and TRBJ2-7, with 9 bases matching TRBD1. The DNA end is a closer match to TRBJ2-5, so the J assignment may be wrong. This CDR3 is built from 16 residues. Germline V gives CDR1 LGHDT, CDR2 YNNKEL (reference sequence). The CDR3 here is CASSPHNTGGWETQYF. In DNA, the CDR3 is TGTGCCAGCAGCCCGCACAATACAGGGGGCTGGGAGACCCAGTACTTC.

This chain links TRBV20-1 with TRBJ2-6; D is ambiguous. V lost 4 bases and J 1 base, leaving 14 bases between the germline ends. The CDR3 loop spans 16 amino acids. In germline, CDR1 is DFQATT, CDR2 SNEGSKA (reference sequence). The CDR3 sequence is CSANEPVLSGANVLTF. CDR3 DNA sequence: TGCAGTGCTAACGAACCCGTGCTATCTGGGGCCAACGTCCTGACTTTC.

As DNA, the CDR3 is TGTGCCAGCAGCCAACAGGGGGCCAATCAGCCCCAGCATTTT. Encoded protein: CASSQQGANQPQHF. The gene calls are TRBV7-2 and TRBJ1-5; 9 nucleotides match TRBD1. V dropped 5 bases and J dropped 3; count of bases not matched to a gene: 2. Per the germline V gene, CDR1 is SGHTA and CDR2 is FQGNSA. The CDR3 spans 14 residues.

CDR3 DNA: TGTGCCAGCAGCGTAGGGCAGAAGGGTGGCTACACCTTC. It codes for CASSVGQKGGYTF. The genes are TRBV9 and TRBJ1-2; no firm D call. This CDR3 has 13 residues. Between the trimmed V and J ends, which lost 0 bases and 7 bases, there was a span of 10 bases. Germline lookup yields CDR1 SGDLS and CDR2 YYNGEE.

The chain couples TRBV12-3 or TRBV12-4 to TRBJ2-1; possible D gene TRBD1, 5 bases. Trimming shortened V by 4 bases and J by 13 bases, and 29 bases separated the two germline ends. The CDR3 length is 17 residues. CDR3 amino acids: CASSSQPDSSLGETQFF. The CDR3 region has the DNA TGTGCCAGCAGTTCTCAACCCGACAGCTCCTTAGGAGAGACCCAGTTCTTC.